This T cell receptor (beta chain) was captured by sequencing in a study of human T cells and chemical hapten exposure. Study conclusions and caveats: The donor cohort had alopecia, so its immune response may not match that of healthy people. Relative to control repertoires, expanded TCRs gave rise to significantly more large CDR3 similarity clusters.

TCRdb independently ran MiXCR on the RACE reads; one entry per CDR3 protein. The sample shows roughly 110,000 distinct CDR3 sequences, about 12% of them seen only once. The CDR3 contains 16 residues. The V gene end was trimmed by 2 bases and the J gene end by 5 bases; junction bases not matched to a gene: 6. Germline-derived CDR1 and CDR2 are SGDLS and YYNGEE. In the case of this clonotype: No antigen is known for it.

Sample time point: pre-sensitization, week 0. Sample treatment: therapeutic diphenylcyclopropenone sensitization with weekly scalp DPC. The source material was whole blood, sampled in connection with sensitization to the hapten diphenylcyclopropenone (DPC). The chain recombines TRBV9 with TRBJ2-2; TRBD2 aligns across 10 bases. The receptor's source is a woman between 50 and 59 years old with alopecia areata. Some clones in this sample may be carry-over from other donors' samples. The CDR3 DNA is TGTGCCAGCAGCGTCAGCGGGAGGGCCCGAACCGGGGAGCTGTTTTTT. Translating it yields CASSVSGRARTGELFF.